The clone carrying this TCR beta chain was detected once. The study drew participants aged about 18 to 95 years from about two dozen US areas. The data belong to a study of blood T cell repertoires in COVID-19. The wider study: Collection of acute and convalescent COVID-19 samples took place in the United States, Italy and Spain. Sources were T cells, B-cell-depleted T cells, or PBMCs; the material itself was cDNA or gDNA.

The CDR3 loop spans 13 amino acids. V was clipped by 4 bases and J by 7 bases; unmatched bases: 2. Looked up from germline, CDR1 is SGHTA and CDR2 is FQGTGA. Sequencing used immunoSEQ multiplex PCR; TCRdb keeps in-frame clones, though not all of them. This repertoire shows roughly 250,000 clones, 83% found once; its top ten account for about 3.6%. The chain uses TRBV7-3 and TRBJ2-1; TRBD1 agrees at 9 bases. Sequenced material: PBMCs or T cells enriched from blood (not recorded which). This sequence was found in a woman aged 40-49 years who had been exposed to COVID-19. DNA for the CDR3: TGTGCCAGCAGCTCCGGGACAGGGAATGAGCAGTTCTTC. Protein sequence: CASSSGTGNEQFF.